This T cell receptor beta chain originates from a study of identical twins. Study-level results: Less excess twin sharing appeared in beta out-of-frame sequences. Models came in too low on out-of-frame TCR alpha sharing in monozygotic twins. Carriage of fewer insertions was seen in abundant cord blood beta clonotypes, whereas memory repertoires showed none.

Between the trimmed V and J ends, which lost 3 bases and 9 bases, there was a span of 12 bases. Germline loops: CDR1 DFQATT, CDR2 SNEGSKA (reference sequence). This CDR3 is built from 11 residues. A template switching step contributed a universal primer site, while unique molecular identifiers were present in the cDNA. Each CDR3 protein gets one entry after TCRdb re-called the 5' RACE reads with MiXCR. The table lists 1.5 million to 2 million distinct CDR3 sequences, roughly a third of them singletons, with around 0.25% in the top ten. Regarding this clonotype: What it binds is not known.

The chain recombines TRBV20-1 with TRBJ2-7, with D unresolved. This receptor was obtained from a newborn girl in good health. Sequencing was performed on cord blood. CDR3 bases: TGCAGTGCTAGTGGCCTTTTTGGGCAGTACTTC. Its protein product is CSASGLFGQYF.